Given below is one T cell receptor (beta chain) in context. This clonotype was observed many times. Its antigen has not been determined. No much larger clone is present one base from it, and per-base qualities are unavailable. The data derive from a study of blood T cells in healthy people across ages (dated by TCRdb to between 2014 and 2017). Describing the broader study: In model experiments, roughly one uniquely barcoded TCR beta cDNA molecule per two T cells was captured by template switching. The study measured age-related changes in TCR beta repertoire diversity using deep sequencing normalized with unique cDNA molecular identifiers. Donors were grouped into four age groups: young (average roughly 15 years), middle-aged (about 40), aged (around 56) and long-lived (82). Donors of different ages were randomly distributed across sequencing lanes to avoid experimental bias. Two additional independent replicas of 1 million unique cDNA reads from the same blood draw were analyzed for two donors (one aged 18 to 29 and one aged 80 or older).

Systemically healthy Caucasian individuals from Russia, around 38 in total and aged roughly 6 to 100 years, were included as donors. Each donor gave ten milliliters of peripheral blood, collected into EDTA-treated Vacutainer tubes. PBMCs were isolated by Ficoll-Paque density-gradient centrifugation, with at least 7 million obtained per sample. Total RNA was extracted from PBMCs with Trizol reagent, with at least 6 micrograms obtained per sample. For every donor, flow cytometry on a PBMC aliquot measured the percentage of naive CD45RAhigh/CD27high T cells. The paper's findings and limits, for the study overall: Donor CMV infection status was unknown, potentially confounding age-related changes in expanded clonotypes. The percentage of naive T cells measured by flow cytometry correlated strongly with observed TCR beta diversity. Bulk unsorted PBMC profiling prevented conclusive comparison of naive and antigen-experienced compartments. Estimates of total diversity from one million sequenced T cells were regarded as lower bounds and underestimates. Observed TCR beta diversity per million T cells fell roughly linearly with age, and a significant reduction was already apparent by age roughly 40. Compared with the aged group, the long-lived group had more naive CD4+ T cells, fewer expanded clones and increased TCR diversity, a pattern suggesting age selection.

For CDR1 and CDR2, the germline V gene lists LGHNA and YSLEER. Including the terminal cysteine and phenylalanine, the CDR3 comprises 17 residues. Just CDR3 DNA is preserved here, 51 bases in frame from base 1. From V the trimming removes 0 bases and from J it removes 2 bases, while the gene matches leave 7 bases of the junction unaccounted for. Receptor libraries were prepared by 5' RACE. TCRdb records Illumina HiSeq 2500 as the sequencer. A second PCR of roughly 7 to 12 cycles was run with a J-beta primer mix and a sample-barcoded 5' primer. A template-switch 5' adaptor carrying 12 random nucleotides introduced a unique molecular identifier onto each TCR beta cDNA molecule. Each sample yielded at least 3 million CDR3-containing paired-end reads. First-strand cDNA synthesis was performed from all RNA using the Mint cDNA synthesis kit, with priming by a TRBC-specific oligonucleotide. After uracil-DNA glycosylase treatment, a first 18-cycle PCR used universal primers M1SS and BC2_uni_R on all cDNA. The study's processing was this. Normalization of each sample was performed by random selection of 1 million high-quality reads, each carrying a distinct molecular identifier. Reads with shared molecular identifiers were discarded instead of being binned into consensus sequences. MiTCR, set to a Q25 quality threshold and the strictest error-elimination algorithm, was used for CDR3 identification, clonotype clustering and error correction. A nonparametric unseen species model with Euler transformation was used to estimate lower-bound total TCR beta diversity. Clones were called with MiXCR by TCRdb after fastp trimmed the public reads at Q25, and only in-frame beta chains were retained. CDR3 protein sequences are deduplicated, and each keeps its most common genes and DNA. For this entry, the V and J calls and clone size follow TCRdb and not the study's own pipeline. The sample table holds almost 800,000 distinct CDR3 sequences, of which roughly 60% were seen once. In total, the top ten clones hold 22% of the sample.

This TCR derives from a man aged 25 to 40 in good health. This chain is built from TRBV4-3 and TRBJ2-1, with 7 bases matching TRBD2. The sequencing input was blood. The DNA is as follows: TGCGCCAGCAGCCAAGAATGGGCGAGCGGGACCTACAATGAGCAGTTCTTC. This translates into CASSQEWASGTYNEQFF.